This TCR beta chain is drawn from a study of shared clonotypes between healthy human individuals. CDR3 size: 16 residues. From germline, CDR1 is MNHNY and CDR2 SVGAGI (reference sequence). Trimming stripped 6 bases from V and 5 bases from J, with 21 bases between. TCRdb's copy holds only in-frame clones and misses some; the assay was immunoSEQ multiplex PCR. Here the sample spans hundreds of thousands of clones, less than 96% being singletons. The chain employs TRBV6-6 and TRBJ2-3; D is tentatively TRBD1 or TRBD2 (7 bases each). The TCR originated in a woman in her twenties or thirties in good health. Material: naive CD4+ T cells sorted from blood. Specified subset: CD45RA+ positively selected. The CDR3 loop is CASRRPTGRVEDTQYF. CDR3 DNA sequence: TGTGCCAGCAGACGCCCGACAGGGAGGGTGGAAGATACGCAGTATTTT.